The next 10 T cell receptor beta chains were all read from a single sample in a study of T cells in Graves' hyperthyroidism and ophthalmopathy. Amplified regions were TCR beta CDR3 sequences from RNA transcripts. A set of HTBI primers served as the primers for a first-round RT-PCR of the TCR CDR3. In TCRdb, the multiplex PCR reads were re-called with MiXCR into one record per CDR3 protein. The repertoire has around 350,000 distinct CDR3 sequences, approximately 14% of them found once; the top ten carry about 30%. Sequencing was done on a sample of blood. The receptor set was obtained from a woman aged 18-29 years with Graves' hyperthyroidism that later progressed to Graves' ophthalmopathy.

This clonotype was seen at least ten times. The rearrangement links TRBV28 to TRBJ1-5; 8 bases are shared with TRBD1. The CDR3 is made up of 14 amino acids. The J segment lost 4 bases and the V segment lost 5 bases, leaving 4 bases of the junction unmatched. Germline CDR1 MDHEN, CDR2 SYDVKM. In DNA form, the CDR3 reads TGTGCCAGCAGTACAGGACAGGGTAATCAGCCCCAGCATTTT. As protein: CASSTGQGNQPQHF.

This clonotype was picked up a small number of times. For the CDR3, the DNA is TGTGCCACCAGCCCTCAGGGATTGCGGCAGCCCCAGCATTTT. Its protein is CATSPQGLRQPQHF. The chain uses TRBV15 and TRBJ1-5; a possible D gene is TRBD1 (5 bases). The V end was cut by 5 bases, the J end by 7 bases, with 15 bases between. There are 14 residues in the CDR3. CDR1 is LNHNV and CDR2 is YYDKDF in the germline V gene (reference sequence).

This chain joins TRBV9 and TRBJ2-2, with D perhaps being TRBD1 or TRBD2 (6 bases each). This CDR3 spans 15 amino acids. The V end was cut by 4 bases, the J end by 0 bases, with 10 bases between. CDR1 and CDR2 from the germline V gene are SGDLS and YYNGEE. The DNA of the CDR3 is TGTGCCAGCAGCCGCGGGACAACGAACACCGGGGAGCTGTTTTTT. Its translation: CASSRGTTNTGELFF.

In this sample, this clonotype turned up a few times. This chain uses TRBV28 with TRBJ2-7, with 10 bases matching TRBD1. Germline V gives CDR1 MDHEN, CDR2 SYDVKM. The CDR3 sequence is 16 residues long. With 1 base clipped from V and 5 bases from J, the junction kept 8 bases outside the gene matches. CDR3 in amino acids: CASSLLFGTGAHEQYF. The CDR3 coding sequence is TGTGCCAGCAGTTTATTATTCGGGACAGGGGCCCACGAGCAGTACTTC.

This clonotype was counted between two and nine times. CDR3 nucleotide sequence: TGTGCCAGCAGCCAGGCCGGGACTAGCCATAACAATGAGCAGTTCTTC. It codes for CASSQAGTSHNNEQFF. V and J are TRBV4-2 and TRBJ2-1, with 9 bases identical to TRBD2. The germline V gene has CDR1 LGHNA and CDR2 YNFKEQ. The CDR3 consists of 16 residues. Unmatched junction bases numbered 8, after V lost 3 bases and J lost 5 bases.

CDR3: CACRDSTSGANVLTF. CDR3 DNA sequence: TGTGCCTGCCGGGACAGCACCTCTGGGGCCAACGTCCTGACTTTC. J is TRBJ2-6 and V is TRBV7-2; 7 nucleotides line up with TRBD1. Trimming took 11 bases from V and 0 from J; bases not matched to a gene: 7. There are 15 residues in the CDR3. Germline V lookup: CDR1 SGHTA, CDR2 FQGNSA.

The J gene is TRBJ1-4, the V gene TRBV6-1; no clear D gene. Germline V CDR1 and CDR2: MNHNS, SASEGT. V shed 6 bases and J shed 8 bases, with 10 bases lying between them. CDR3 length: 12 amino acids. CDR3 amino acids: CASSSGPEKLFF. The CDR3, as DNA: TGTGCCAGCAGCTCTGGGCCAGAAAAACTGTTTTTT.

This clonotype was observed a few times. CDR3 DNA sequence: TGCAGTGCTAGGAGACAGGGTGGGGGCTACACCTTC. It translates to CSARRQGGGYTF. The chain employs TRBV20-1 and TRBJ1-2, with 7 bases lining up with TRBD1. J gave up 8 bases and V 3 bases, and 6 bases lay outside the gene matches. Germline V gives CDR1 DFQATT, CDR2 SNEGSKA (reference sequence). This CDR3 contains 12 residues.

The sample holds many counts of this clonotype. The chain has TRBV2 and TRBJ1-1; D gene uncertain. V was cut by 5 bases and J by 1 base, with 8 bases left in between. This CDR3 comprises 13 residues. The germline V gene has CDR1 SNHLY and CDR2 FYNNEI. The CDR3 region is CASSREGNTEAFF. The CDR3 nucleotides read TGTGCCAGCAGTCGCGAAGGGAACACTGAAGCTTTCTTT.

A note on this clonotype: The junction departs from germline at one end; a sequencing error may be responsible. The chain carries TRBV18 and TRBJ2-7; the match to TRBD1 covers 11 bases. Germline CDR1 KGHSH, CDR2 LQKENI. This CDR3 has 14 amino acids. Here the CDR3 reads CASSPGQGGGEQCF. For the CDR3, the DNA is TGTGCCAGCTCACCGGGACAGGGGGGTGGCGAGCAGTGCTTC.